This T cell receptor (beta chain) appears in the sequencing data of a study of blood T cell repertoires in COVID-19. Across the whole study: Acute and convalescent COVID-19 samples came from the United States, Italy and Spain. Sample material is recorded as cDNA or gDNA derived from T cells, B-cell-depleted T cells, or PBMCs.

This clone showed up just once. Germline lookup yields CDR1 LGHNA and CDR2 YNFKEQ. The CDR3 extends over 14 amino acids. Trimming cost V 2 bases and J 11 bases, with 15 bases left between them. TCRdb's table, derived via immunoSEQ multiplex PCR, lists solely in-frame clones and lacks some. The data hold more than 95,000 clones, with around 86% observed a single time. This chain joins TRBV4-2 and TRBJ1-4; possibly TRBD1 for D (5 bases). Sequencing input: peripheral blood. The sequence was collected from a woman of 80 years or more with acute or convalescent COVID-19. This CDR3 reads CASSQNTGTEKLFF. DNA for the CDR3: TGTGCCAGCAGCCAAAATACCGGGACTGAGAAACTGTTTTTT.